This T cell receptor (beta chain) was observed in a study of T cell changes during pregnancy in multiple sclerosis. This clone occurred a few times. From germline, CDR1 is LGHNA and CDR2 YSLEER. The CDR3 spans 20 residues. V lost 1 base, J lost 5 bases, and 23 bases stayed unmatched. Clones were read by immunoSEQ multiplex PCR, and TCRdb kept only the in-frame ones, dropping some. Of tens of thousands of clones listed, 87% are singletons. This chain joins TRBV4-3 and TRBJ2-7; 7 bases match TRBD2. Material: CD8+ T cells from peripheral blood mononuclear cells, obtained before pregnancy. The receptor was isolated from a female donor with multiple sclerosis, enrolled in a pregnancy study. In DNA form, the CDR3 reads TGCGCCAGCAGCCAAGCGTTGGACGCGGAGACTAGCAGTTTGGTCCACGAGCAGTACTTC. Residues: CASSQALDAETSSLVHEQYF.